This TCR beta chain was documented in a study of CXCR3-negative and CXCR3-positive naive CD8 T cells. Study-wide results and limits: Memory cells diverged, while naive CXCR3-positive and CXCR3-negative cells had similar TRBV-TRBJ usage. CXCR3-positive naive cells carried more hydrophobic TRB CDR3s than CXCR3-negative naive cells did.

Germline CDR1 KGHDR, CDR2 SFDVKD. The CDR3 loop spans 11 amino acids. At hundreds of thousands of cells each, triplicate sorts were carried out for each CD8+ T cell subset. Carrying UMI labels, the TRB cDNA libraries were prepared through 5' RACE. TCRdb reprocessed the 5' RACE reads and stores each CDR3 protein as one record, lacking DNA. Its table lists tens of thousands of distinct CDR3 sequences. A note on this clonotype: Its target is not known.

V is TRBV24-1 and J is TRBJ2-2. The clonotype was recovered from a human donor in good health. Some clones in this sample may be carry-over from other donors' samples. Sequencing used naive CXCR3+ CD8+ T cells from blood. Documented subset: CD45RO-CCR7+CD27+CD95- naive CD8+ T cells expressing CXCR3 (TNR3+). The CDR3 spells CATSVAGELFF.